This T cell receptor beta chain was documented in a study of T cell responses to AZD1222 COVID-19 vaccine. Study results and caveats: Most donors were white British and more were female, and clonal diversity was possibly underestimated. Only a handful of AZD1222 recipients, six or seven in all, had baseline seropositivity. CD4 TCRs covered the whole spike, strongest at regions 160-218 and 743-854.

This CDR3 spans 13 amino acids. The trim removed 7 bases at V and 6 bases at J, leaving 8 bases unmatched. Sequencing used immunoSEQ multiplex PCR; TCRdb keeps in-frame clones, though not all of them. The profile shows about 130,000 clones, approximately 93% of them singletons. As regards this clone: The antigen is not known.

This receptor was identified in an adult in good health. The sequencing used peripheral blood, collected on day 0 of AZD1222 vaccination. The V call is TRBV12-3 or TRBV12-4, the J call TRBJ1-2, with 7 bases identical to TRBD1. This CDR3 reads CASIYTGTDGYTF. As DNA, the CDR3 is TGTGCCAGCATTTACACCGGGACAGATGGCTACACCTTC.